This T cell receptor (beta chain) was sequenced during a study of cytomegalovirus exposure and HLA in healthy donors (dated by TCRdb to about 2017). About the study as a whole: An earlier analysis of approximately 590 of the donors reported 250 to 350 Gb of sequence data and 117 million unique TCR beta sequences from about 179 million T cells. Approximately 300 gigabases of sequencing data and 70 million to 100 million unique TCR sequences were included in an early release covering roughly 600 HLA-typed donors. Among the roughly 390 genotyped donors, around 81% belonged to the genetic ancestry cluster associated with self-reported Caucasian donors. The aim of the study was to test whether cataloging public T cell receptors could identify signatures of past pathogen exposure. The T cell repertoires of several hundred subjects were profiled by immunosequencing and related to cytomegalovirus serostatus. A separate validation cohort of about 110 different subjects was used in addition to the roughly 700-subject first cohort. To predict cytomegalovirus infection status, the study brought together high-throughput TCR immunosequencing, statistical association of individual TCRs with disease status, and machine learning. In a later analysis, previously published TCR beta repertoires from about 670 donors were re-analyzed and high-resolution HLA genotyping was added so that TCR occurrence patterns could be studied. Rather than using new phenotypic data, the later analysis identified candidate immune exposures from TCR beta sequences and from how often those sequences occurred across donors. An earlier analysis of 450 to 750 of the donors used high-throughput TCR beta sequencing to judge whether each TCR beta V gene segment behaved as functional or pseudogenic. Donor age, sex, ethnicity and CMV serostatus were collected together with the repertoire data. A later genetic analysis used genome-wide SNP genotypes for about 55% of the 666 donors, treating that subset as a discovery cohort. All discovery cohort repertoires had been generated using a single sequencing platform. Class I and class II HLA loci were covered by the typing at four-digit resolution. The number of donors typed differed by locus, with roughly 620-630 for A, B, C, DRB1 and DQB1, 522 for DQA1, 600 to 610 for DPA1, and around 460 for DPB1. About five DR-DQ haplotypes were treated as single units for association and clustering because of strong linkage in the cohort. Among roughly 400 genotyped donors of the cohort, an average of about 240,000 unique TCR beta nucleotide sequences were sequenced per donor, around 20% of them non-productive. Results and caveats for the whole study, not just this receptor: Because HLA typing was unavailable for some donors at each locus, only the typed subset was used in association tests. A later genetic analysis reported fewer N-insertions in productive TCRs among donors in an Asian-associated ancestry cluster than the 666-donor mean. CMV serostatus was the only immune exposure information available for the cohort. In a later analysis, TCR association rates were found to vary across HLA loci, with the most associated TCRs seen for DRB1 alleles and the fewest for HLA-C alleles. The authors suggested that the approach could potentially be extended to other disease states and immunological phenotypes. Roughly uniform sequencing depth across donors was assumed in presence/absence analyses, although this assumption may not hold. A further reported finding was that TCR beta sequences accurately predicted the HLA-A and HLA-B alleles for most subjects in the first cohort. Linkage disequilibrium might explain the correlated functional status among segregating V segments, but an unknown experimental factor could not be ruled out. The study gave a list of 150 to 200 TCR beta chains associated with cytomegalovirus. According to a later analysis, most CMV-associated TCR beta chains appeared to be HLA-restricted, and the HLA associations seemed to be driven largely by CMV exposure. In a later analysis, HLA-associated TCR beta chains were found to be more clonally expanded and to have lower generation probabilities than equally common non-associated chains. Most TCR sequences were observed very rarely across donors, whereas some public TCRs were present in many individuals. Specific HLA alleles were associated with 15,000 to 20,000 TCR beta sequences at a false discovery rate of 0.05 in a later analysis. An earlier analysis of several hundred of the donors showed that most TCR beta V segments appeared in productive rearrangements either about 90% or about 30% of the time, which broadly matched IMGT annotations. Because the 87-base-pair reads could not distinguish some IMGT-functional V segments, including TRBV6-2 and TRBV6-3, those segments were excluded. In this cohort, only TCR beta chains were sequenced, and detectable features were limited by the absence of alpha or paired-chain data. Strong co-occurrence of HLA alleles, especially DR and DQ, made assigning TCR associations to individual alleles difficult. According to a later analysis, parvovirus B19, influenza, CMV and Epstein-Barr virus appeared linked to several top co-occurrence clusters. The classifier was reported to diagnose cytomegalovirus status with high specificity and sensitivity in both the original and validation cohorts. V-gene and J-gene trimming of TCR beta chains was associated with a missense DCLRE1C variant in a later genetic analysis, and the association was replicated in an independent cohort. A few of the identified cytomegalovirus-associated TCR beta chains were confirmed in vitro to be specific for cytomegalovirus antigens. A cluster of highly shared sequence variants was judged likely to represent a technical artifact of the sequencing pipeline. Because counts were too low, about 18 rarely observed V segments, including chromosome 9 orphons, were excluded from the earlier analysis of several hundred of the donors.

The cohort consisted of approximately 670 healthy bone marrow donors. All cohort members were sampled while nominally healthy, although unrecorded immune exposures were likely present. The donor tested CMV seropositive and was one of the 289 seropositive cohort members. A peripheral blood sample was provided by each donor, and peripheral blood mononuclear cells were used for TCR beta sequencing. Genomic DNA extraction from the blood cell samples was performed with the Qiagen DNeasy Blood Extraction Kit. The library was produced with the immunoSEQ multiplex PCR assay. A mixture of 60 forward primers for TCR Vbeta segments and 13 reverse primers for TCR Jbeta segments was used in the multiplex PCR. A multiplex PCR assay on genomic DNA amplified the CDR3 region of rearranged TCR beta genes. The Illumina HiSeq System was used to sequence the amplified TCR beta libraries as 87-base-pair reads. Concerning the study's data processing: A later analysis tallied around 87 million unique TCR beta chains across the roughly 610 repertoires, and approximately 9.9 million of those chains were shared by two or more donors. A nearest-neighbor algorithm error-corrected the raw reads and collapsed the reads into unique sequences, merging closely related sequences to remove PCR and sequencing errors. V, D and J gene segments were assigned by aligning CDR3 sequences to IMGT reference sequences. For a sequence to be retained, at least a six-nucleotide match to both a V gene segment and a J gene segment was required. Rearrangements were called productive when the CDR3 lacked stop codons and stayed in frame with V and J; all others were non-productive. CDR3 was defined by IMGT convention, running from the second conserved V-encoded cysteine to the conserved J-encoded phenylalanine. In an earlier analysis of around 570 of the donors, sequences lacking an unambiguous match to a single V gene segment were excluded. In an earlier analysis of approximately 500 of the donors, a V segment was called functional when productive rearrangements were above 56.7%, and segregating when the standard deviation between donors exceeded 5%. A statistical classification framework was built for diagnosing cytomegalovirus status from the catalog of TCR beta chain sequences. In a later analysis, V and J genes were assigned by comparing TCR nucleotide sequences against IMGT/GENE-DB human TR gene sequences. In a later analysis, CDR3 sequences and most-parsimonious VDJ recombination scenarios were assigned using the TCRdist pipeline. In a later analysis, each TCR beta chain was defined by its CDR3 amino acid sequence together with its V-gene family, and reads without a unique V-gene family were excluded. To address suspected cross-contamination and a sequencing artifact, a later analysis removed several hundred highly shared, low-generation-probability nucleotide sequences. In a later analysis, a clonal expansion index for each public chain was calculated from normalized within-repertoire ranks of inferred template counts. A later analysis computed generation probabilities with a VDJ recombination model fitted to out-of-frame rearrangements, and checked the results against IGoR. In a later analysis, hypergeometric tests were used to score TCR-TCR, TCR-HLA and TCR-CMV co-occurrence, with a repertoire-size bias correction applied to TCR pairs. A later analysis estimated false discovery rates by permuting HLA or CMV assignments 20 times. In a later analysis, co-occurring TCRs were grouped with DBSCAN, and TCRdist sequence similarity was added when clustering was performed within HLA-allele-positive subsets. For co-occurrence clustering, repertoires with fewer than 30,000 or more than 120,000 public chains were excluded, along with a handful of repertoires with anomalous nucleotide sharing. Entries here come from immuneACCESS through TCRdb and include only in-frame sequences with V and J called. Some clones fail to appear in such tables; in the studies checked, an unresolved V gene covers under half of the shortfall, and the cause of the remainder is unknown. That table furnishes V, J and clone size, whereas the DNA furnished D and trimming. A total of 150,000 to 200,000 clones appear in this sample, approximately 79% of them only once. The ten largest make up approximately 4% of the sample.

This clone has only one observation. Which antigen it targets is not known. One base away there is no much larger clone; base qualities are not given. Germline trimming amounts to 7 bases on V and 0 bases on J, with 5 as the count of junction bases outside the gene matches. CDR3 length: 16 amino acids, cysteine to phenylalanine. The only DNA kept is the CDR3, 48 bases in frame from the first base. CDR1 and CDR2 were assigned from the germline V gene (reference sequence) as MNHEY and SMNVEV. The sequenced material came from PBMCs. The TCR was taken from a woman aged 30 to 39 in good health and CMV-seropositive. The V and J genes are TRBV27 and TRBJ2-6; 8 bases in between match TRBD2. The CDR3: CASMRSGGSGANVLTF. At the DNA level, the sequence is TGTGCCAGCATGAGAAGCGGGGGCTCTGGGGCCAACGTCCTGACTTTC.